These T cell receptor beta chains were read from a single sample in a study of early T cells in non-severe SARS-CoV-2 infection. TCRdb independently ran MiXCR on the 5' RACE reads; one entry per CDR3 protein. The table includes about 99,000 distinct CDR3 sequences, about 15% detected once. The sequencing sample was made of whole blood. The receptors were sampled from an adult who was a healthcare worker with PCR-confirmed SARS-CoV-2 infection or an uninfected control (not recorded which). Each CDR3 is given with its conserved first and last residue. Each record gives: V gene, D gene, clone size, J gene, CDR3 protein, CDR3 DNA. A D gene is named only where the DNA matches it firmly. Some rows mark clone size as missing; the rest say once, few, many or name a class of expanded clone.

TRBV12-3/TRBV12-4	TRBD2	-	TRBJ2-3	CASSLAGGADTQYF	TGTGCCAGCTCTTTAGCGGGAGGCGCAGATACGCAGTATTTT
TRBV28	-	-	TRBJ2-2	CASSLLYGELFF	TGTGCCAGCAGTTTGCTTTACGGGGAGCTGTTTTTT
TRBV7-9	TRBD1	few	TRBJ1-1	CASSLPTGQDWTGAEAFF	TGTGCCAGCAGCTTACCAACCGGACAGGACTGGACGGGGGCTGAAGCTTTCTTT
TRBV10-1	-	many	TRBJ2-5	CASSERALETQYF	TGCGCCAGCAGTGAGAGGGCATTGGAGACCCAGTACTTC
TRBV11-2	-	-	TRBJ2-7	CASSRAGGNEQYF	TGTGCCAGCAGTCGAGCCGGGGGAAACGAGCAGTACTTC
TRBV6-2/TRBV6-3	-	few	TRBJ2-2	CASSRGLAANTGELFF	TGTGCCAGCAGTCGGGGGCTAGCAGCGAACACCGGGGAGCTGTTTTTT
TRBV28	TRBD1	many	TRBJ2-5	CASSQTGDKETQYF	TGTGCCAGCAGTCAGACAGGGGATAAAGAGACCCAGTACTTC
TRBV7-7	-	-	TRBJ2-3	CASSPGHSPSTDTQYF	TGTGCCAGCAGCCCTGGACATTCCCCCAGCACAGATACGCAGTATTTT
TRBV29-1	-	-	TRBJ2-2	CSVENGRDTGELFF	TGCAGCGTTGAGAACGGGCGGGACACCGGGGAGCTGTTTTTT
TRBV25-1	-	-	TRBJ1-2	CASSPTGGYGYTF	TGTGCCAGCAGCCCGACGGGAGGTTATGGCTACACCTTC
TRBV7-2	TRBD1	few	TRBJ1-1	CASSPGGTANTEAFF	TGTGCCAGCAGCCCAGGTGGGACAGCGAACACTGAAGCTTTCTTT
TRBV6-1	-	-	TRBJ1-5	CASSEADLYGINQPQHF	TGTGCCAGCAGTGAAGCGGATTTATACGGAATCAATCAGCCCCAGCATTTT
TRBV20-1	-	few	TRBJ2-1	CSADSSYNEQFF	TGCAGTGCTGATAGCAGCTACAATGAGCAGTTCTTC
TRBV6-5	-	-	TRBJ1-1	CASSYRGAMNTEAFF	TGTGCCAGCAGTTACCGCGGGGCAATGAACACTGAAGCTTTCTTT
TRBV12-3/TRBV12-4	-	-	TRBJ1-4	CASSFEGRGEKLFF	TGTGCCAGCAGTTTTGAGGGGAGGGGTGAAAAACTGTTTTTT
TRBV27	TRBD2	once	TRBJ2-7	CASRSGTSGIYEQYF	TGTGCCAGCAGATCCGGGACTAGCGGTATCTACGAGCAGTACTTC
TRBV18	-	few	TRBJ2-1	CASSPYDMAVSEQFF	TGTGCCAGCTCACCGTATGATATGGCGGTGAGTGAGCAGTTCTTC
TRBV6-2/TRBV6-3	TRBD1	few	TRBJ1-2	CASRPPDRNYGYTF	TGTGCCAGCCGCCCTCCGGACAGGAACTATGGCTACACCTTC
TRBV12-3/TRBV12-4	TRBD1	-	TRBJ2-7	CASSSDRATFYEQYF	TGTGCCAGCAGTAGTGACAGGGCTACATTCTACGAGCAGTACTTC
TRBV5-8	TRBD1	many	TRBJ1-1	CASSFGTGGTEAFF	TGTGCCAGCAGCTTCGGGACAGGGGGAACTGAAGCTTTCTTT
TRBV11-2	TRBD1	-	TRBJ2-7	CASSRDRGNPYEQYF	TGTGCCAGCAGCCGGGACAGGGGAAATCCCTACGAGCAGTACTTC
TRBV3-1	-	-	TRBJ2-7	CASSHEGYEQYF	TGTGCCAGCAGCCATGAGGGATACGAGCAGTACTTC
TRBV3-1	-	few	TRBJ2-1	CASSQDKGYNEQFF	TGTGCCAGCAGCCAAGATAAGGGATACAATGAGCAGTTCTTC
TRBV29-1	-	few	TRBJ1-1	CSVGGGNTEAFF	TGCAGCGTTGGGGGGGGGAACACTGAAGCTTTCTTT